This TCR beta chain is from a study of cytomegalovirus exposure and HLA in healthy donors. The PCR employed 60 Vbeta primers together with 13 Jbeta primers. Sequenced by immunoSEQ multiplex PCR; TCRdb stores in-frame clones only, minus some. Of 110,000 to 150,000 clones listed, around three quarters are singletons. This clone has just a few counts. Its specificity is unknown. Study-wide findings and caveats: A later analysis, which compared TCR beta chains of equal frequency, found the HLA-associated ones more clonally expanded.

The sequencing input was PBMCs. The receptor was derived from a woman aged 18 to 35 in good health and CMV-seropositive.

The CDR3 nucleotides read TGCGCCAGCAGTCCCTACAGGGGGAGCTCCTACGAGCAGTACTTC. Amino acid sequence: CASSPYRGSSYEQYF. The J gene is TRBJ2-7, the V gene TRBV4-3, with 8 bases matching TRBD1. The J segment lost 0 bases and the V segment lost 6 bases, leaving 7 bases of the junction unmatched. Germline CDR1 reads LGHNA; CDR2 reads YSLEER. The CDR3 totals 15 residues.